In this sample, the clone carrying this T cell receptor beta chain turned up a few times. The target antigen is unknown. The data stem from a study of cytomegalovirus exposure and HLA in healthy donors. The PCR ran on 60 Vbeta and 13 Jbeta primers. Libraries were prepared by immunoSEQ multiplex PCR; TCRdb keeps only in-frame clonotypes and omits some of them. Found here are under 200,000 clones, 80% to 90% of them singletons; the top ten hold over 8.5%. Trimming took off 4 bases at V and 3 bases at J, with 11 bases between the two ends. The germline V gene encodes CDR1 SGHRS and CDR2 YFSETQ. The CDR3 covers 13 residues. The study, taken as a whole, reports: Diagnosis of cytomegalovirus status made by the classifier reportedly showed high specificity and sensitivity. Later work found that TCR association rates differed between HLA loci; DRB1 had the most and HLA-C the fewest.

This clonotype was obtained from a man over 45 in good health and CMV-seropositive. Material for sequencing was PBMCs. The chain is built from TRBV5-1 and TRBJ2-7, with a tentative D call TRBD2 (5 bases). The CDR3 bases are TGCGCCAGCAGCCCTGGTCGGGGCTACGAGCAGTACTTC. Translating it yields CASSPGRGYEQYF.